These T cell receptor beta chains were read from a single sample in a study of blood T cell repertoires in COVID-19. Some clones are missing from TCRdb's copy, which holds only in-frame ones; the method was immunoSEQ multiplex PCR. The sample has about 45,000 clones, approximately 80% seen once. Sequences were obtained from peripheral blood. The receptors derive from a human donor in a cohort sampled during active COVID-19. Both conserved end residues are part of each CDR3. D genes are given only for firm matches. Size is omitted from some rows. Given values are once, few, many or a class for expanded clones.

v_call,clone_size,j_call,d_call,cdr3_nt,cdr3_aa
TRBV2,-,TRBJ1-3,-,TGTGCCAGCAGTGAAATCTATGGAAACACCATATATTTT,CASSEIYGNTIYF
TRBV14,few,TRBJ2-1,-,TGTGCCAGCAGCCAAGCTTCCGGCTACAATGAGCAGTTCTTC,CASSQASGYNEQFF
TRBV6-5,-,TRBJ2-5,TRBD1,TGTGCCAGCAGTAGGGACAGGGCAGAGACCCAGTACTTC,CASSRDRAETQYF
TRBV28,-,TRBJ1-2,TRBD1,TGTGCCAGCAGTTTAGGGACAGGGGAGGGCTACACCTTC,CASSLGTGEGYTF
TRBV5-4,-,TRBJ1-2,TRBD1,TGTGCCAGCAGCTTGACGACAGGGAATAAGAGGGGCTACACCTTC,CASSLTTGNKRGYTF
TRBV7-2,once,TRBJ2-5,TRBD1,TGTGCCAGCAGCTCCCGAGCAGGGGGTGGGAAGACCCAGTACTTC,CASSSRAGGGKTQYF
TRBV10-1,-,TRBJ2-5,-,TGCGCCAGCCCCATGACGCGGCGTCGAGAGACCCAGTACTTC,CASPMTRRRETQYF
TRBV27,-,TRBJ2-1,TRBD2,TGTGCCAGCAGTGGGACTAGCGGGGCCTACAATGAGCAGTTCTTC,CASSGTSGAYNEQFF
TRBV18,-,TRBJ1-2,TRBD1,TGTGCCAGCTCACCCAGACAGGGGGCCGTATTTGGCTACACCTTC,CASSPRQGAVFGYTF
TRBV28,-,TRBJ2-1,TRBD2,TGTGCCAGCAGTTTATCGACTAGCGGCAATGAGCAGTTCTTC,CASSLSTSGNEQFF
TRBV30,once,TRBJ2-7,TRBD2,TGTGCCTGGAGTGTACAACTAGCGGGTATCTACGAGCAGTACTTC,CAWSVQLAGIYEQYF
TRBV5-1,-,TRBJ1-2,-,TGCGCCAGCAGCTTGGGGGCAGGGTTGGGCTATGGCTACACCTTC,CASSLGAGLGYGYTF
TRBV2,-,TRBJ2-3,TRBD1,TGTGCCAGCAGTGCTCGGACAGGGGGTTTCGCAGATACGCAGTATTTT,CASSARTGGFADTQYF
TRBV19,-,TRBJ2-7,TRBD2,TGTGCCAGTAGTATTGCCCTAGCGGAACCATCCTACGAGCAGTACTTC,CASSIALAEPSYEQYF
TRBV27,few,TRBJ1-1,-,TGTGCCAGCACGCTGGGCAGGGGGAACACTGAAGCTTTCTTT,CASTLGRGNTEAFF
TRBV19,once,TRBJ2-7,-,TGTGCCAGTAGCGCGATTCTCACCACCTACGAGCAGTACTTC,CASSAILTTYEQYF
TRBV7-9,few,TRBJ2-5,-,TGTGCCAGCAGCCTAAACCTCCAAGAGACCCAGTACTTC,CASSLNLQETQYF
TRBV4-1,-,TRBJ1-5,-,TGCGCCAGCAGCCCAACGGACGGGGTTAAAGGTCAGCCCCAGCATTTT,CASSPTDGVKGQPQHF
TRBV28,-,TRBJ2-7,-,TGTGCCAGCGGAAGGCTAGACCCGTACGAGCAGTACTTC,CASGRLDPYEQYF
TRBV28,once,TRBJ2-2,-,TGTGCCAGCACCCCGGGGGCCGGGGAGCTGTTTTTT,CASTPGAGELFF
TRBV6-1,-,TRBJ2-1,TRBD1,TGTGCCAGCAGTGACCTTGACAGGGATGAGCAGTTCTTC,CASSDLDRDEQFF
TRBV12-5,-,TRBJ2-3,TRBD1,TGTGCTAGTGGTTTAGAAGATACAGGGGGCTACACAGATACGCAGTATTTT,CASGLEDTGGYTDTQYF
TRBV6-5,few,TRBJ2-7,-,TGTGCCAGCAGGCGGACTGCTGCCTACGAGCAGTACTTC,CASRRTAAYEQYF
TRBV19,-,TRBJ2-1,-,TGTGCCAGTAGTCCGACTAGCTACAATGAGCAGTTCTTC,CASSPTSYNEQFF
TRBV12-3/TRBV12-4,-,TRBJ1-2,-,TGTGCCAGCAGTGCACCTAACCTTTATGGCTACACCTTC,CASSAPNLYGYTF
TRBV11-2,once,TRBJ2-3,TRBD2,TGTGCCAGCAGGAGATTTGGGGCGCTAGCGGGAGGGAGAGATACGCAGTATTTT,CASRRFGALAGGRDTQYF
TRBV2,-,TRBJ2-7,TRBD2,TGTGCCAGCAGTGAAGTAGCGGGAGGACCCTACGAGCAGTACTTC,CASSEVAGGPYEQYF
TRBV3-1/TRBV3-2,-,TRBJ2-1,TRBD2,TGTGCCAGCAGCCAGGGGACTAGCGGAGCCAATGAGCAGTTCTTC,CASSQGTSGANEQFF
TRBV30,once,TRBJ1-2,-,TGTGCCTGGAGTGGGCAGGGATATGGCTACACCTTC,CAWSGQGYGYTF
TRBV5-1,-,TRBJ1-3,TRBD1,TGCGCCAGCAGCTCGGGGACAGGCTCCTTCTCTGGAAACACCATATATTTT,CASSSGTGSFSGNTIYF
TRBV7-9,-,TRBJ1-2,-,TGTGCCAGCAGCCTACGGGACTTTTTTGGCTACACCTTC,CASSLRDFFGYTF
TRBV11-2,-,TRBJ2-3,-,TGTGCCAGCAGCAGAGGCGGACTCAGCACAGATACGCAGTATTTT,CASSRGGLSTDTQYF
TRBV10-3,-,TRBJ2-7,TRBD2,TGTGCCATCAGTGAGACTAGCGGGAAATACGAGCAGTACTTC,CAISETSGKYEQYF
TRBV27,-,TRBJ2-3,TRBD2,TGTGCCAGCAGTTTACGGACTAGCAGTACAGGTAGCACAGATACGCAGTATTTT,CASSLRTSSTGSTDTQYF
TRBV6-5,-,TRBJ2-5,TRBD1,TGTGCCAGCAGGGGACAGGGACAAGAGACCCAGTACTTC,CASRGQGQETQYF
TRBV6-5,-,TRBJ1-3,TRBD1,TGTGCCAGCAGGGGGACAGGGAAAGGAAACACCATATATTTT,CASRGTGKGNTIYF
TRBV7-2,-,TRBJ1-3,-,TGTGCCAGCAGCTTAGCACCTACTCCTGGAAACACCATATATTTT,CASSLAPTPGNTIYF
TRBV10-3,-,TRBJ2-7,-,TGTGCCATCACTGACGCTAGCTCCTACGAGCAGTACTTC,CAITDASSYEQYF
TRBV4-3,-,TRBJ2-1,TRBD2,TGCGCCAGCAGCCTCTTAGCGGGAGGGGAGGATGAGCAGTTCTTC,CASSLLAGGEDEQFF
TRBV5-1,-,TRBJ2-2,-,TGCGCCAGCAGCTTAACGGTCACCGGGGAGCTGTTTTTT,CASSLTVTGELFF
TRBV2,few,TRBJ2-1,TRBD2,TGTGCCAGCAGGCAACTAGCGGGAGGGCCGGATGAGCAGTTCTTC,CASRQLAGGPDEQFF
TRBV10-1,-,TRBJ2-3,TRBD1,TGCGCCAGCAGTGTCGGGACAGTGGATACAGATACGCAGTATTTT,CASSVGTVDTDTQYF
TRBV5-6,-,TRBJ1-1,TRBD1,TGTGCCAGCAGCTTGGGGACAGGGGCTATGAACACTGAAGCTTTCTTT,CASSLGTGAMNTEAFF
TRBV2,-,TRBJ2-7,TRBD1,TGTGCCAGCACCTTAGGACAGGGCAACGAGCAGTACTTC,CASTLGQGNEQYF
TRBV29-1,-,TRBJ1-2,-,TGCAGCGTTGATGCCAGTGTCGCTTACGGCTACACCTTC,CSVDASVAYGYTF
TRBV5-5,-,TRBJ1-5,TRBD1,TGTGCCAGCAGTCTCGGACAGGTCAATCAGCCCCAGCATTTT,CASSLGQVNQPQHF
TRBV4-2,-,TRBJ2-2,TRBD2,TGTGCCAGCAGCATAGGGACTAGCGAGAACACCGGGGAGCTGTTTTTT,CASSIGTSENTGELFF
TRBV4-1,-,TRBJ2-2,TRBD2,TGCGCCAGCAGCCAAGAGCGCGGGGGTAACACCGGGGAGCTGTTTTTT,CASSQERGGNTGELFF
TRBV29-1,-,TRBJ2-1,TRBD1,TGCAGCGTCTCCGGGACAGGGGGCAATGAGCAGTTCTTC,CSVSGTGGNEQFF
TRBV6-2/TRBV6-3,-,TRBJ1-4,-,TGTGCCAGCAGTTGGACAGAACTTGAAAAACTGTTTTTT,CASSWTELEKLFF
TRBV7-3,once,TRBJ2-3,TRBD1,TGTGCCAGCAGCAGAACAGGGGGCCAGGGGACAGATACGCAGTATTTT,CASSRTGGQGTDTQYF
TRBV28,-,TRBJ1-3,-,TGTGCCAGCAGTGGATGGACACCGCTTTCCCCCTCTGGAAACACCATATATTTT,CASSGWTPLSPSGNTIYF
TRBV30,-,TRBJ1-1,-,TGTGCCTGGAGCTTAATGAGGACTGAAGCTTTCTTT,CAWSLMRTEAFF